The 13 T cell receptor beta chains listed next were all sequenced from one sample in a study of T cells in Graves' hyperthyroidism and ophthalmopathy (dated by TCRdb to between 2019 and 2020). Libraries were constructed by multiplex PCR. Instrument on record: Illumina HiSeq 2000. The TCR beta CDR3 regions were amplified from the RNA transcripts. The first round of RT-PCR for the TCR CDR3 was performed with the HTBI primer set and the Qiagen OneStep RT-PCR kit. Through fastp at Q25 and MiXCR, TCRdb rebuilt clones from the public reads, retaining in-frame beta chains. Under each unique CDR3 protein, matching rows form one entry showing the most common genes and DNA. This sample comprises approximately 590,000 distinct CDR3 sequences, 15% to 19% of them detected only once. About 7% of the sample is taken by the ten largest. Sequenced input: blood. These receptors all stem from a young woman with Graves' hyperthyroidism.

The chain couples TRBV12-3 or TRBV12-4 to TRBJ1-5, with 8 bases fitting TRBD1. Trimming removed 5 bases from V and 4 bases from J; junction bases left unmatched: 4. The CDR3 consists of 14 residues. CDR3 residues: CASSGDRMNQPQHF. CDR3 DNA: TGTGCCAGCAGTGGGGACAGGATGAATCAGCCCCAGCATTTT.

This clonotype has only a few counts. The chain couples TRBV20-1 to TRBJ2-1; 8 bases match TRBD2. V trimming: 0 bases; J trimming: 6 bases; junction bases outside the gene matches: 7. Germline V CDR1 and CDR2: DFQATT, SNEGSKA (reference sequence). CDR3 length: 15 amino acids. CDR3 sequence (DNA): TGCAGTGCTAGAGATCCCGGGAGGGCCCTCAATGAGCAGTTCTTC. This encodes CSARDPGRALNEQFF.

This clonotype was observed a handful of times. The rearrangement joins TRBV5-6 to TRBJ2-5, with 9 nucleotides matching TRBD2. The CDR3 is 15 residues long. Germline trimming cut 10 bases from V and 3 bases from J; bases unmatched to any gene: 13. CDR1 is SGHDT, CDR2 YYEEEE, per germline. The CDR3 protein is CASSVIGLAKETQYF. In nucleotides, the CDR3 is TGTGCCTCCAGCGTGATAGGACTAGCGAAAGAGACCCAGTACTTC. Variable domain in full (rest from reference TRBV5-6 and TRBJ2-5): DAGVTQSPTHLIKTRGQQVTLRCSPKSGHDTVSWYQQALGQGPQFIFQYYEEEERQRGNFPDRFSGHQFPNYSSELNVNALLLGDSALYLCASSVIGLAKETQYFGPGTRLLVL.

The chain has TRBV6-1 and TRBJ1-6; D unresolved. This CDR3 comprises 15 residues. Germline V gene sequence: CDR1 MNHNS, CDR2 SASEGT. V was clipped by 7 bases and J by 0 bases, with 10 bases between them. CDR3 amino acids: CASTHRSSYNSPLHF. The CDR3 DNA is TGTGCCAGCACACATCGGAGCTCCTATAATTCACCCCTCCACTTT.

This clonotype was recorded at least ten times. The gene calls are TRBV2 and TRBJ1-1; the D gene is possibly TRBD1 (6 bases). Trimming cost V 7 bases and J 5 bases, with 11 bases left between them. Germline-derived CDR1 and CDR2 are SNHLY and FYNNEI. CDR3 length: 12 residues. The CDR3 here is CASIQGGTEAFF. CDR3 nucleotides: TGTGCCAGCATACAGGGAGGTACTGAAGCTTTCTTT.

This clonotype was found many times. The rearrangement uses TRBV18 and TRBJ2-2; D not resolved. Deletions cut 2 bases from V and 1 base from J, with 5 bases between. Germline loops: CDR1 KGHSH, CDR2 LQKENI. The CDR3 has 14 amino acids. Written as DNA, the CDR3 is TGTGCCAGCTCACCAAACAGGAACACCGGGGAGCTGTTTTTT. This codes for CASSPNRNTGELFF.

This clonotype was seen at least ten times. The chain is built from TRBV3-1 and TRBJ2-5; 12 bases align to TRBD2. Germline CDR1 LGHDT, CDR2 YNNKEL (reference sequence). V dropped 3 bases and J dropped 4; count of bases not matched to a gene: 6. The CDR3 consists of 16 residues. The CDR3 protein is CASSHRLAGAGETQYF. The CDR3 region has the DNA TGTGCCAGCAGCCACCGACTAGCGGGAGCGGGAGAGACCCAGTACTTC.

This clonotype has a handful of counts. The rearrangement uses TRBV29-1 and TRBJ2-7, with a possible D match to TRBD1 (5 bases). Trimming took off 0 bases at V and 1 base at J, with 13 bases between the two ends. The CDR3 is 15 residues long. Germline CDR1 reads SQVTM; CDR2 reads ANQGSEA. CDR3 DNA: TGCAGCGTTGAAGATTGGGCAGGGCAGTCCTACGAGCAGTACTTC. This encodes CSVEDWAGQSYEQYF.

This clonotype was detected ten times or more. This chain links TRBV5-1 with TRBJ2-3, with 8 positions matching TRBD1. The CDR3 totals 14 residues. V gave up 4 bases and J gave up 4 bases; unmatched junction bases: 5. The V gene's germline CDR1 is SGHRS and CDR2 YFSETQ. The CDR3 loop is CASSDPTGADTQYF. The CDR3 DNA reads TGCGCCAGCAGCGACCCGACAGGGGCAGATACGCAGTATTTT.

A remark on this clonotype: This may arise from a read error, as a much more abundant clone is one base away. The genes are TRBV6-1 and TRBJ2-3; 7 positions agree with TRBD2. The CDR3 length is 16 residues. Germline CDR1 and CDR2: MNHNS and SASEGT. This CDR3 is CAISAPTSSFTDTQYF. The CDR3 bases are TGTGCCATCAGTGCCCCGACTAGCAGCTTCACAGATACGCAGTATTTT.

This clonotype was observed a few times. This chain joins TRBV6-1 and TRBJ2-1, with 7 bases identical to TRBD2. In germline, CDR1 is MNHNS, CDR2 SASEGT. The V and J ends lost 4 bases and 12 bases, in that order; junction bases with no gene match: 9. This CDR3 contains 13 residues. The CDR3 region is CASSVYSSGGQFF. For the CDR3, the DNA is TGTGCCAGCAGTGTTTATAGCTCGGGAGGGCAGTTCTTC.

This clonotype was counted ten times or more. This sequence joins TRBV2 and TRBJ1-5; D remains unclear. The CDR3 covers 15 residues. V lost 11 bases to trimming and J lost 0 bases, with 17 bases between them. Germline loops: CDR1 SNHLY, CDR2 FYNNEI. Here the CDR3 reads CAGSRSEGSNQPQHF. The CDR3 DNA sequence: TGTGCCGGGTCGCGTTCTGAGGGTAGCAATCAGCCCCAGCATTTT.

This clonotype appeared a few times. The gene calls are TRBV5-1 and TRBJ1-1; D gene ambiguous. Germline-derived CDR1 and CDR2 are SGHRS and YFSETQ. The V end was cut by 4 bases, the J end by 1 base, with 17 bases between. The CDR3 consists of 16 residues. The CDR3 bases are TGCGCCAGCAGCCTCAATCTGATTAGTGGGAACACTGAAGCTTTCTTT. This encodes CASSLNLISGNTEAFF.